The TCR beta chain described here comes from a study of T cells in Graves' hyperthyroidism and ophthalmopathy. Overall study: The blood sample was taken at first diagnosis, before treatment began. Findings and caveats of the study: The authors' 13 V-J model separated ophthalmopathy from stable hyperthyroidism.

The ends lost 7 bases at V and 11 bases at J; junction bases unmatched: 9. The CDR3 is 12 residues long. The germline V gene encodes CDR1 MNHEY and CDR2 SMNVEV (reference sequence). From RNA transcripts, TCR beta CDR3 regions were amplified. An initial round of RT-PCR targeting the TCR CDR3 relied on the HTBI primer set. TCRdb redid the calling of the multiplex PCR reads with MiXCR, one entry per CDR3 protein. The data hold about 480,000 distinct CDR3 sequences, with approximately 15% observed a single time. This clonotype was detected ten times or more. Its antigen is undetermined. When ophthalmopathy did not progress within 18 months, Graves' hyperthyroidism was considered stable. Patients were excluded for uncontrolled infection, other autoimmune disease, pregnancy or lactation.

The chain has TRBV27 and TRBJ1-1; 8 bases agree with TRBD1. Sample: blood. This sequence originates from a young woman with Graves' hyperthyroidism. Written as DNA, the CDR3 is TGTGCCAGCACCTCCCGGACAGGGCCGGCTTTCTTT. Residues: CASTSRTGPAFF.